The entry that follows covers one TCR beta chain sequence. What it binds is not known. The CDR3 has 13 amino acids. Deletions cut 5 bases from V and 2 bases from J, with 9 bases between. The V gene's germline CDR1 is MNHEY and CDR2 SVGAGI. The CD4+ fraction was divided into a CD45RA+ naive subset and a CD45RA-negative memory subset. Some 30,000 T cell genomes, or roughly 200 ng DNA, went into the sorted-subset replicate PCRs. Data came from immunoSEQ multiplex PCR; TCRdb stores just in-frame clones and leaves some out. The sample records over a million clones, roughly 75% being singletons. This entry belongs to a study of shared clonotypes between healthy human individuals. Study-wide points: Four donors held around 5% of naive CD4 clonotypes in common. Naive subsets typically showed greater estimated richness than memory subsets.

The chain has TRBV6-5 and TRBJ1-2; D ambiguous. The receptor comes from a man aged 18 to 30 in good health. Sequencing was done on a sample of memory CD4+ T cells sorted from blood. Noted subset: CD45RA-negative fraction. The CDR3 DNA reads TGTGCCAGCAGTGTGGGTCGCAACTATGGCTACACCTTC. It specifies CASSVGRNYGYTF.